The clone carrying this TCR beta chain came up many times. The data stem from a study of Graves' ophthalmopathy and Graves' hyperthyroidism. Germline CDR1 is SGHTS and CDR2 is YDEGEE. The CDR3 runs to 14 residues. V was pared by 1 base and J by 4 bases, with 4 bases of the junction left unmatched. For repertoire sequencing, the TCR beta CDR3 regions were amplified from RNA transcripts. RT-PCR was first run with HTBI primers, then multiplex PCR in a second round. One entry per CDR3 protein, called by TCRdb with MiXCR from the multiplex PCR reads. Here the sample spans about 600,000 distinct CDR3 sequences, 39% being singletons. Among the exclusions were patients with other autoimmune diseases, uncontrolled infections, pregnancy or lactation.

The sample taken for sequencing was peripheral blood or thyroid tissue (not recorded which). This chain links TRBV5-8 with TRBJ2-7, with 8 bases identical to TRBD2. The sequence was obtained from an adult man with Graves' hyperthyroidism. DNA of the CDR3: TGTGCCAGCAGCTTGACTAGCGGTAATTACGAGCAGTACTTC. It is translated as CASSLTSGNYEQYF.